This T cell receptor (beta chain) stems from a study of blood T cell repertoires in COVID-19. On the study more broadly: Samples taken during acute and convalescent COVID-19 were collected in the United States, Italy and Spain. PBMCs, B-cell-depleted T cells, or T cells were the source of the cDNA or gDNA that made up the material.

As handled by the study authors: Amplifying reference gene primers gave estimates of nucleated cell counts. Generated by immunoSEQ multiplex PCR, the TCRdb table keeps only in-frame clones and is missing some. That table gives V, J and clone size, and the DNA gave D and trimming. The data contain some 98,000 clones, less than 85% of them singletons. J lost 1 base, V lost 3 bases, and 11 bases had no gene match. CDR3 length: 21 amino acids. Germline V gene lookup returns CDR1 SGHVS and CDR2 FQNEAQ. The chain is built from TRBV7-8 and TRBJ2-6, with TRBD2 identical over 14 bases. The clonotype originates from a man in his 70s with active or convalescent COVID-19. The sequenced sample was peripheral blood. The CDR3 spells CASSFRSRGLAGVSGANVLTF. In DNA, the CDR3 is TGTGCCAGCAGCTTTAGAAGCCGGGGACTAGCGGGGGTGTCTGGGGCCAACGTCCTGACTTTC.